A selection of T cell receptor beta chains follows, all from one sample in a study of T-cell memory formation after mild COVID-19. TCRdb called the 5' RACE reads again in MiXCR, with one record for every CDR3 protein. There are 450,000 to 650,000 distinct CDR3 sequences in the sample; about 20% occur only once, and under 15% lies in the top ten. The sequencing input was PBMCs or a T cell subset sorted from them (not recorded which). These receptors all stem from an adult woman who had mild COVID-19 (a few samples of this study predate the infection). Cell type and time point are not known. Each CDR3 is given with its conserved first and last residue. Fields, in order: clone size, V gene, D gene, J gene, CDR3 DNA, CDR3 protein. A D gene is named only where the DNA matches it firmly. Not all rows give a size; the values are once, few, many and, for expanded clones, a class.

few	TRBV5-5	.	TRBJ2-1	TGTGCCAGCAGCTTGGTGGTCGGCGGAGCCAATGAGCAGTTCTTC	CASSLVVGGANEQFF
.	TRBV4-1	.	TRBJ2-4	TGCGCCAGCAGCCGATGGCTGAACGGAGCCAAAAACATTCAGTACTTC	CASSRWLNGAKNIQYF
.	TRBV9	.	TRBJ1-5	TGTGCCAGCAGCGAGGGGGGGCGTAGCAATCAGCCCCAGCATTTT	CASSEGGRSNQPQHF
few	TRBV28	.	TRBJ2-5	TGTGCCAGCAGCCGCAGATGGGGGGAGACCCAGTACTTC	CASSRRWGETQYF
.	TRBV6-2/TRBV6-3	.	TRBJ2-7	TGTGCCGGGGGGGACAGGTCCTACGAGCAGTACTTC	CAGGDRSYEQYF
.	TRBV14	.	TRBJ1-6	TGTGCCAGCAGCCAAGACAGGACTTCTAATTCACCCCTCCACTTT	CASSQDRTSNSPLHF
.	TRBV5-6	.	TRBJ1-5	TGTGCCAGCAGCCATCGTGGCCAAAATCAGCCCCAGCATTTT	CASSHRGQNQPQHF
.	TRBV21-1	.	TRBJ2-7	TGTGCCAGCAGCAAAGTCTGGCGGAAGAGCTCCTACGAGCAGTACTTC	CASSKVWRKSSYEQYF
.	TRBV12-3/TRBV12-4	TRBD2	TRBJ2-7	TGTGCCAGTCGGGAGTTAGGGACTACTAATCAGTACTTC	CASRELGTTNQYF
.	TRBV27	.	TRBJ1-1	TGTGCCAGCAGCCCAAGCGGCGCGAACACTGAAGCTTTCTTT	CASSPSGANTEAFF
few	TRBV19	TRBD1	TRBJ1-2	TGTGCCAGTAGTAAAGGGACAGACTTACTTGGTAACTATGGCTACACCTTC	CASSKGTDLLGNYGYTF
few	TRBV15	.	TRBJ2-1	TGTGCCACCAGCAGACTAGCCGGGTACAATGAGCAGTTCTTC	CATSRLAGYNEQFF
.	TRBV6-2/TRBV6-3	.	TRBJ1-2	TGTGCCAGCCACGAGACCGGGACGGCCTATGGCTACACCTTC	CASHETGTAYGYTF
.	TRBV7-3	TRBD1	TRBJ2-7	TGTGCCAGCAGCCCTGCCGGGACAGGGGCGTACGAGCAGTACTTC	CASSPAGTGAYEQYF
.	TRBV20-1	.	TRBJ2-3	TGCAGTGCTAGAGATCTCCAGAGCACAGATACGCAGTATTTT	CSARDLQSTDTQYF
.	TRBV27	.	TRBJ1-1	TGTGCCAGCCGAGGTCGGGGGCACACTGGTGAAGCTTTCTTT	CASRGRGHTGEAFF
few	TRBV6-6	TRBD2	TRBJ2-7	TGTGCCAGCACACCAATCTCGTCGGGAGGGCCGTTAGCCGAGCAGTACTTC	CASTPISSGGPLAEQYF
.	TRBV6-5	TRBD2	TRBJ2-1	TGTGCCAGCAGTACCGGACTAGCCGGCTCCTACAATGAGCAGTTCTTC	CASSTGLAGSYNEQFF
few	TRBV7-9	TRBD2	TRBJ2-2	TGTGCCAGCAGCTGGGAGGGGAGCACCGGGGAGCTGTTTTTT	CASSWEGSTGELFF
.	TRBV29-1	.	TRBJ2-3	TGCAGCGTTGAGGGTGGCTTCACAGATACGCAGTATTTT	CSVEGGFTDTQYF
few	TRBV19	.	TRBJ2-6	TGTGCCAGTACCATCGGGTCCTCTGGGGCCAACGTCCTGACTTTC	CASTIGSSGANVLTF
.	TRBV7-9	.	TRBJ1-4	TGTGCCAGCAGCTCAGGGGATGAAAAACTGTTTTTT	CASSSGDEKLFF
.	TRBV24-1	.	TRBJ1-1	TGTGCCACCAGTGATTCCGGCACCCTAGGCACTGAAGCTTTCTTT	CATSDSGTLGTEAFF
few	TRBV9	.	TRBJ2-6	TGTGCCAGCAGCCCTGGGGCACGGACCTCTGGGGCCAACGTCCTGACTTTC	CASSPGARTSGANVLTF
many	TRBV27	.	TRBJ1-2	TGTGCCAGCAGTTTAATATTTCGTGGGGGGCCAGGGCATGGCTACACCTTC	CASSLIFRGGPGHGYTF
.	TRBV7-9	.	TRBJ2-1	TGTGCCAGCAGCCATGCCTTAAACAGGGGGGGCTACAATGAGCAGTTCTTC	CASSHALNRGGYNEQFF
.	TRBV11-3	.	TRBJ2-7	TGTGCCAGCAGCCCCGGAACCGGGCAGTACTTC	CASSPGTGQYF
few	TRBV27	TRBD1	TRBJ2-7	TGTGCCAGCAGCCCCAAAGAAGGGGGCGCTAAGGTGTACGAGCAGTACTTC	CASSPKEGGAKVYEQYF
.	TRBV5-1	TRBD1	TRBJ1-1	TGCGCCAGCAGCTTGGCAGACAGGGATTTCACTGAAGCTTTCTTT	CASSLADRDFTEAFF
once	TRBV27	TRBD1	TRBJ2-7	TGTGCCAGCAGTCCCACCTCAGGGGGATGGGACTACGAGCAGTACTTC	CASSPTSGGWDYEQYF
few	TRBV7-6	.	TRBJ1-3	TGTGCCAGCAGCCTAGACTCTGGAAACACCATATATTTT	CASSLDSGNTIYF
many	TRBV27	TRBD2	TRBJ2-2	TGTGCCAGCAGTATGCCGGGACTAGCGGGAGGAGGGACCGGGGAGCTGTTTTTT	CASSMPGLAGGGTGELFF
.	TRBV2	.	TRBJ2-7	TGTGCCAGCAGGATGACGGTCTACGAGCAGTACTTC	CASRMTVYEQYF
few	TRBV12-3/TRBV12-4	TRBD1	TRBJ2-4	TGTGCCAGCAGTTTAGCAGGGGGCACAGCCAAAAACATTCAGTACTTC	CASSLAGGTAKNIQYF
.	TRBV3-1	.	TRBJ2-1	TGTGCCAGCAGCCCCTGGGGGAGCTCCTACAATGAGCAGTTCTTC	CASSPWGSSYNEQFF
few	TRBV7-2	TRBD2	TRBJ2-3	TGTGCCAGCAGCTTATCGGCGGGAGGGGGGGCAGATACGCAGTATTTT	CASSLSAGGGADTQYF
few	TRBV5-6	.	TRBJ2-1	TGTGCCAGCAGCGTGGGACTGCCCAATGAGCAGTTCTTC	CASSVGLPNEQFF
.	TRBV12-3/TRBV12-4	TRBD1	TRBJ1-5	TGTGCCAGCAACACACAGGGGGTGGGTAGTCAGCCCCAGCATTTT	CASNTQGVGSQPQHF
few	TRBV2	TRBD2	TRBJ2-2	TGTGCCAGCAGTCCCACGGCTAGCGGGTCGACCGGGGAGCTGTTTTTT	CASSPTASGSTGELFF
.	TRBV5-1	.	TRBJ2-2	TGCGCCAGCAGCTTGATGGGGGCGCAAGTCGTCGGGGAGCTGTTTTTT	CASSLMGAQVVGELFF
many	TRBV28	.	TRBJ2-7	TGTGCCAGCAGTTTATTGGGTTGGGGACAATACGAGCAGTACTTC	CASSLLGWGQYEQYF
.	TRBV19	TRBD1	TRBJ1-1	TGTGCCAGTAGGTACGTTCCCGGGACAGTGAACACTGAAGCTTTCTTT	CASRYVPGTVNTEAFF
many	TRBV27	.	TRBJ1-4	TGTGCCAGCAGGCGTACCAATGAAAAACTGTTTTTT	CASRRTNEKLFF
few	TRBV6-5	TRBD1	TRBJ2-6	TGTGCCAGCAGACTGACACCGGGACAGGGGGCATTTCACGGGGCCAACGTCCTGACTTTC	CASRLTPGQGAFHGANVLTF
few	TRBV7-9	TRBD2	TRBJ2-1	TGTGCCAGCACCTTAGCGGGGAGCTCCTACAATGAGCAGTTCTTC	CASTLAGSSYNEQFF
.	TRBV29-1	TRBD2	TRBJ2-2	TGCAGCGTCCATCTAGCGGGGGGGAACACCGGGGAGCTGTTTTTT	CSVHLAGGNTGELFF
few	TRBV15	.	TRBJ2-1	TGTGCCACCAGCTCCCGGACAGACAATGAGCAGTTCTTC	CATSSRTDNEQFF
few	TRBV20-1	TRBD1	TRBJ1-4	TGCAGTGCTCCATTGCGGGGACAGCAGTTTTTT	CSAPLRGQQFF